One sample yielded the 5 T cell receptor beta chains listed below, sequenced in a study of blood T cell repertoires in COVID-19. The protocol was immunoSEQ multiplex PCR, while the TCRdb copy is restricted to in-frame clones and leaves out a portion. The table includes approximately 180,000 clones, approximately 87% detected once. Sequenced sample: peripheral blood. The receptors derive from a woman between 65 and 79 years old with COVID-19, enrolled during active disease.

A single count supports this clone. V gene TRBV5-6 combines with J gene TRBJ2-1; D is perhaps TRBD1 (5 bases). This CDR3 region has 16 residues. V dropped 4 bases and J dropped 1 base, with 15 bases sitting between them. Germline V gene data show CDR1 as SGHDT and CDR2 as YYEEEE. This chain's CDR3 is CASSLGASRSYNEQFF. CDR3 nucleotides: TGTGCCAGCAGCCTAGGGGCTAGTAGGTCCTACAATGAGCAGTTCTTC. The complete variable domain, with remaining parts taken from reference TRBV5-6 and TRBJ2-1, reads DAGVTQSPTHLIKTRGQQVTLRCSPKSGHDTVSWYQQALGQGPQFIFQYYEEEERQRGNFPDRFSGHQFPNYSSELNVNALLLGDSALYLCASSLGASRSYNEQFFGPGTRLTVL.

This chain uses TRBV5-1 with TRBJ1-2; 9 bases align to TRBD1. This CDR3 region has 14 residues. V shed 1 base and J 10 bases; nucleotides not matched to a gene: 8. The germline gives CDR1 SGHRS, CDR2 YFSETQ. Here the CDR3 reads CASSLLRDRAVYTF. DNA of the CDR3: TGCGCCAGCAGCTTGCTAAGGGACAGGGCAGTCTACACCTTC.

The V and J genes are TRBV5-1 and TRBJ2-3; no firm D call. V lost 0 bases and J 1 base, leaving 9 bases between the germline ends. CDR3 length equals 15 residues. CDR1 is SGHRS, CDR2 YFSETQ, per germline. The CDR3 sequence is CASSLVIQGTDTQYF. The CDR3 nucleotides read TGCGCCAGCAGCTTGGTGATCCAGGGCACAGATACGCAGTATTTT.

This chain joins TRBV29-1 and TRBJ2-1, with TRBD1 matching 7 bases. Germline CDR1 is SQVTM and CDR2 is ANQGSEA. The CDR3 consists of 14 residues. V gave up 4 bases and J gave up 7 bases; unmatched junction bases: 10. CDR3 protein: CSVAAGTEINEQFF. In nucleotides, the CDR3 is TGCAGCGTTGCAGCCGGGACAGAGATTAATGAGCAGTTCTTC.

The CDR3 spells CASCPRDLTYEQYF. The CDR3 region has the DNA TGTGCCAGCTGTCCCCGTGACTTGACCTACGAGCAGTACTTC. The chain recombines TRBV11-2 with TRBJ2-7; D ambiguous. Deletions cut 8 bases from V and 2 bases from J, with 16 bases between. The CDR3 length is 14 residues. Germline values: CDR1 SGHAT, CDR2 FQNNGV. Drawing the rest from reference TRBV11-2 and TRBJ2-7, the complete variable domain is EAGVAQSPRYKIIEKRQSVAFWCNPISGHATLYWYQQILGQGPKLLIQFQNNGVVDDSQLPKDRFSAERLKGVDSTLKIQPAKLEDSAVYLCASCPRDLTYEQYFGPGTRLTVT.